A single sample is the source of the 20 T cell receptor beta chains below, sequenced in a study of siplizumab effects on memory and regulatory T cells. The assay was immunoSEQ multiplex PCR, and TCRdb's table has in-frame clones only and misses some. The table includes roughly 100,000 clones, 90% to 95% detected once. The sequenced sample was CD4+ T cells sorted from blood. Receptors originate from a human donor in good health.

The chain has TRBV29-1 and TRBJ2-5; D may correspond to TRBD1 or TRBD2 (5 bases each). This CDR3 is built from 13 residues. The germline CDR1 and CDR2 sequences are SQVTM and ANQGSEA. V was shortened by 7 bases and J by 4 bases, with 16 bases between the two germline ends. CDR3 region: CSGGFVGTETQYF. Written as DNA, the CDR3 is TGCAGCGGCGGGTTTGTGGGGACAGAGACCCAGTACTTC.

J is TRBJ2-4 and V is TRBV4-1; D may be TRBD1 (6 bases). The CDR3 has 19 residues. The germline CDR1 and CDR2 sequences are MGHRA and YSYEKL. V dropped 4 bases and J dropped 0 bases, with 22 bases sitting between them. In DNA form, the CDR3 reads TGCGCCAGCAGCCCTTATTCGAGGGGGACGCTGGCAGCCAAAAACATTCAGTACTTC. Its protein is CASSPYSRGTLAAKNIQYF.

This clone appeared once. Here the CDR3 DNA reads TGCGCCAGCAGCCAGGACAAGGCCGAGGCCTTGGGAACCTACGAGCAGTACTTC. It encodes CASSQDKAEALGTYEQYF. The chain uses TRBV4-1 and TRBJ2-7; a weak D match, TRBD1 (5 bases). The CDR3 runs to 18 residues. Per the germline V gene, CDR1 is MGHRA and CDR2 is YSYEKL. The V end lost 3 bases, the J end lost 2 bases, and 23 bases lay between the germline ends.

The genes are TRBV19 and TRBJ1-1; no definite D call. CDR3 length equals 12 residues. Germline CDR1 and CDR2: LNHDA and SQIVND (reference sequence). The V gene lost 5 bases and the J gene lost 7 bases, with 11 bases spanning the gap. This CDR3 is CASSHLRLEAFF. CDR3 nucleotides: TGTGCCAGTAGTCACCTGAGACTTGAAGCTTTCTTT.

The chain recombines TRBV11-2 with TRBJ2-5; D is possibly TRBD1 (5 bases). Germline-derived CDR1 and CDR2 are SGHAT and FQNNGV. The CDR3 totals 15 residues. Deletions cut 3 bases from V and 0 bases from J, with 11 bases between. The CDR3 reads CASSLQGMYQETQYF. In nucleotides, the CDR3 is TGTGCCAGCAGCTTGCAGGGAATGTACCAAGAGACCCAGTACTTC. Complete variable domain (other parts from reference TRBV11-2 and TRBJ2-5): EAGVAQSPRYKIIEKRQSVAFWCNPISGHATLYWYQQILGQGPKLLIQFQNNGVVDDSQLPKDRFSAERLKGVDSTLKIQPAKLEDSAVYLCASSLQGMYQETQYFGPGTRLLVL.

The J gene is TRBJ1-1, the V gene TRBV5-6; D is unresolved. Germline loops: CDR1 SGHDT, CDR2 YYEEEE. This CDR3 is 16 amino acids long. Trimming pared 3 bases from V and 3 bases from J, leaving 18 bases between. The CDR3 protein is CASSSDPGFRHTEAFF. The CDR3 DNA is TGTGCCAGCAGCTCCGATCCGGGGTTCCGTCACACTGAAGCTTTCTTT.

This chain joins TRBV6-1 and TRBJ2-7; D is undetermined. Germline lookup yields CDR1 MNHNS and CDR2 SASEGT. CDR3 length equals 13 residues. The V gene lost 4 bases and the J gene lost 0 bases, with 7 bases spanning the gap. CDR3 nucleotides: TGTGCCAGCAGTGTCGCACTCTCCTACGAGCAGTACTTC. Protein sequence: CASSVALSYEQYF.

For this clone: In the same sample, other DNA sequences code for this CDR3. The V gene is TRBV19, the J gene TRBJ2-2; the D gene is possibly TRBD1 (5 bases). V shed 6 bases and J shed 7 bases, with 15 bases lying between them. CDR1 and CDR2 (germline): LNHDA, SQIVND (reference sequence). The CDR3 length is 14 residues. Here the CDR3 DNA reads TGTGCCAGTAGAAAACCGGGTCAGGGCGGGGAGCTGTTTTTT. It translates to CASRKPGQGGELFF.

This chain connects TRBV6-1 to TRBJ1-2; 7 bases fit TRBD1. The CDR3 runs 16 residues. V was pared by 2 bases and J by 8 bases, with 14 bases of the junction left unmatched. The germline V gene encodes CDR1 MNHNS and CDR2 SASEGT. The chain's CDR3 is CASSERFGVGTAGYTF. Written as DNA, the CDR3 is TGTGCCAGCAGTGAAAGATTTGGGGTTGGGACAGCGGGCTACACCTTC.

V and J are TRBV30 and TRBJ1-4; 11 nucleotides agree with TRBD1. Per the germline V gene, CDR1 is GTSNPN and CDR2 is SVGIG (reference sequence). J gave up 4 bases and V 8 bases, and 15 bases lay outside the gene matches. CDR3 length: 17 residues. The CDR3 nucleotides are TGTGCCGGGGCAAACGGGACAGGGGGTGCCGGTAATGAAAAACTGTTTTTT. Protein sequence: CAGANGTGGAGNEKLFF.

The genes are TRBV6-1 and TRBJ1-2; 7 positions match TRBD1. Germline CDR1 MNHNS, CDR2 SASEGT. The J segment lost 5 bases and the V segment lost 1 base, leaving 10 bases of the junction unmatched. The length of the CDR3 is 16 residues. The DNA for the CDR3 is TGTGCCAGCAGTGAAGGCGGGGGGGGACAGCAATATGGCTACACCTTC. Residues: CASSEGGGGQQYGYTF.

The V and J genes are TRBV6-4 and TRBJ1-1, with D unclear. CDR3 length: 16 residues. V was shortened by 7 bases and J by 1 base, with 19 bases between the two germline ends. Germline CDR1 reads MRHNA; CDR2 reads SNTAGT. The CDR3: CASNRPGGEKNTEAFF. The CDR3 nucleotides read TGTGCCAGCAACCGACCGGGCGGAGAAAAGAACACTGAAGCTTTCTTT.

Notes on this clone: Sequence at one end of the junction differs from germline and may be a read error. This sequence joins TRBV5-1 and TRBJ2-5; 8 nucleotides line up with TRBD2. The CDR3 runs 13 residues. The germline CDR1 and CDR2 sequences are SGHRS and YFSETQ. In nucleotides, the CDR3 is TGCGCCAGCGGAAGCGGGGGCGCGGAGACCAAGTACTTC. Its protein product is CASGSGGAETKYF.

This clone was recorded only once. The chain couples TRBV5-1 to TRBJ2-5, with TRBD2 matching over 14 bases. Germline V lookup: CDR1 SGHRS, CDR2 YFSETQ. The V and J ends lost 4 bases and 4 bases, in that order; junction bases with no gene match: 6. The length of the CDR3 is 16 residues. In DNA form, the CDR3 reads TGCGCCAGCAGCCCCGGACTAGCGGGAGGCCGAGAGACCCAGTACTTC. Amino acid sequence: CASSPGLAGGRETQYF.

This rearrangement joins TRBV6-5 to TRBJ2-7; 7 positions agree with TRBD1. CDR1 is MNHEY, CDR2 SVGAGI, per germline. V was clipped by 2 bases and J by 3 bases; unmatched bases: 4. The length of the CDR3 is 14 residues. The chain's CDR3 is CASSYRDRGYEQYF. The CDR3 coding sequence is TGTGCCAGCAGTTACAGGGACAGAGGCTACGAGCAGTACTTC.

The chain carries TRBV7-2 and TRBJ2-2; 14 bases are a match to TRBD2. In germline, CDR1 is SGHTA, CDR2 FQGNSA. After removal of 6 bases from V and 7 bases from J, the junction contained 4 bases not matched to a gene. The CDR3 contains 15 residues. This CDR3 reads CASSGTSGSSGELFF. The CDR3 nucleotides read TGTGCCAGCAGTGGGACTAGCGGGAGCAGCGGGGAGCTGTTTTTT.

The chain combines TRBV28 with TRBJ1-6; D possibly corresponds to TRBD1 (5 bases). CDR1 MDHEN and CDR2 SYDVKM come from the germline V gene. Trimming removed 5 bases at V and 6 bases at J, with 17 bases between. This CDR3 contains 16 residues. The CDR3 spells CASSNPGLDFNSPLHF. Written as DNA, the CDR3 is TGTGCCAGCAGTAACCCGGGACTCGATTTTAATTCACCCCTCCACTTT.

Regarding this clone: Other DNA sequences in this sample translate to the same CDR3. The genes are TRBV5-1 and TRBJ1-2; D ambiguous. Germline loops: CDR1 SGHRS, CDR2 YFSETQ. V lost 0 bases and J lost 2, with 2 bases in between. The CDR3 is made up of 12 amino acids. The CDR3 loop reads CASSLGNYGYTF. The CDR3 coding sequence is TGCGCCAGCAGCTTGGGCAACTATGGCTACACCTTC.

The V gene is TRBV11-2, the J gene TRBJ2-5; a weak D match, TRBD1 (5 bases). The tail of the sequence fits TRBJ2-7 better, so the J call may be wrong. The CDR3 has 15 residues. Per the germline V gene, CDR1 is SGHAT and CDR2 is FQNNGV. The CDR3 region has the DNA TGTGCCAGCAGCTTAGGTAATGGGCCCCAGGGCGAGCAGTACTTC. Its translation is CASSLGNGPQGEQYF.

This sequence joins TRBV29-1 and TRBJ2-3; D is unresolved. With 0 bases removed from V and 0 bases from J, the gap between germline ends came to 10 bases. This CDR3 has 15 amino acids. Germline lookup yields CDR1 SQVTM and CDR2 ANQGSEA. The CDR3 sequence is CSVEDYDASTDTQYF. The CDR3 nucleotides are TGCAGCGTTGAAGATTATGACGCTAGCACAGATACGCAGTATTTT.